What follows is one T cell receptor beta chain and its context. This clonotype occurred a few times. This clone's antigen is unknown. Per-base quality was not reported, and no clone a single base away is much larger than it. The data originate from a study of post-analysis software for immune sequencing data (dated by TCRdb to about 2015). Some background on the complete study: The recorded disease courses included relapsing-remitting, secondary progressive and progressive-relapsing multiple sclerosis, and some patients had no subtype annotation. The multiple sclerosis patient repertoires were compared with ten to eleven previously published healthy control repertoires from donors aged 6 to 25 years. A subset of samples was prepared in parallel using single-end sample barcoding, then pooled and co-amplified after Illumina adapter ligation.

For CDR1 and CDR2, the germline V gene lists SGHRS and YFSETQ. The CDR3 runs 16 residues from the cysteine to the phenylalanine. The CDR3 DNA has 48 bases and is translated from base 1. The junction shows trimming of 6 bases on V and 0 bases on J, plus 17 bases between the germline ends. Library construction relied on PCR. Sequencing was carried out with an Illumina HiSeq 2500. To reduce PCR and sequencing biases, unique molecular identifiers were built into the TCR beta cDNA libraries. About 500,000 cDNA molecules were obtained for every 1 to 10 million input T cells, so each molecule roughly corresponded to one T cell. The patient libraries were prepared and sequenced using the same protocol as the earlier healthy control dataset. Within a given batch, samples were prepared together, multiplexed and sequenced on the same HiSeq lane. Under the source paper's analysis protocol: MIGEC handled the raw barcoded reads, throwing out single-read molecular identifier groups before consensus assembly and CDR3 extraction. VDJtools was used for post-analysis of the clonotype tables, and diversity was normalized by down-sampling every dataset to the size of the smallest sample. Repertoire overlap clustering matched CDR3 amino acid but not nucleotide sequences to correct batch-related cross-sample contamination. TCRdb ran its own pipeline on the public reads, namely fastp trimming at Q25 and MiXCR clone calling, and kept in-frame beta chains. Rows merge per CDR3 protein into single entries with the most common DNA and genes. TCRdb's processing, not the authors', yielded these V and J calls. The sample table contains some 450,000 distinct CDR3 sequences; only one count was recorded for under 55% of them. Over 10% of the sample is in the top ten clones.

To demonstrate the VDJtools post-analysis software, the study profiled TCR beta repertoires from the peripheral blood of about a dozen young patients with multiple sclerosis. The multiple sclerosis patients were children and adolescents between roughly 6 and 17 years of age. Overall study outcomes, separate from this receptor: Direct clustering with F measure showed strong co-clustering of samples prepared in the same batch, prompting a batch-effect correction. Normalized Chao1 diversity was significantly lower in multiple sclerosis patients than controls, suggesting substantial peripheral T-cell clonal expansion. The control group was slightly older than the multiple sclerosis patient group. Several TRBV segments, including TRBV5-6, TRBV5-1 and TRBV20-1, were significantly more frequent in patients than controls.

The chain links TRBV5-1 with TRBJ2-3; TRBD2 is perhaps the D gene, given 6 matching bases. Sequencing used blood. The TCR sequence derives from a girl between 5 and 17 years old with multiple sclerosis. CDR3 protein: CASTLSGTASTDTQYF. The nucleotide sequence reads as follows: TGCGCCAGCACCCTTAGCGGAACCGCAAGCACAGATACGCAGTATTTT.